Included here is one T cell receptor beta chain sequence, with context. This table comes from immunoSEQ multiplex PCR, and its TCRdb copy is limited to in-frame clones, with some not included. The table has about 96,000 clones, about 92% seen once. The record originates from a study of control samples from healthy donors and cancer patients. The germline V gene has CDR1 SGHRS and CDR2 YFSETQ. V lost 2 bases to trimming and J lost 4 bases, with 3 bases between them. This CDR3 has 11 amino acids. This TCR derives from a man in his late teens or twenties in good health. Sequenced: blood. The chain employs TRBV5-1 and TRBJ1-1, with unresolved D. The CDR3 region is CASSFGTEAFF. The CDR3 DNA reads as TGCGCCAGCAGCTTTGGCACTGAAGCTTTCTTT.